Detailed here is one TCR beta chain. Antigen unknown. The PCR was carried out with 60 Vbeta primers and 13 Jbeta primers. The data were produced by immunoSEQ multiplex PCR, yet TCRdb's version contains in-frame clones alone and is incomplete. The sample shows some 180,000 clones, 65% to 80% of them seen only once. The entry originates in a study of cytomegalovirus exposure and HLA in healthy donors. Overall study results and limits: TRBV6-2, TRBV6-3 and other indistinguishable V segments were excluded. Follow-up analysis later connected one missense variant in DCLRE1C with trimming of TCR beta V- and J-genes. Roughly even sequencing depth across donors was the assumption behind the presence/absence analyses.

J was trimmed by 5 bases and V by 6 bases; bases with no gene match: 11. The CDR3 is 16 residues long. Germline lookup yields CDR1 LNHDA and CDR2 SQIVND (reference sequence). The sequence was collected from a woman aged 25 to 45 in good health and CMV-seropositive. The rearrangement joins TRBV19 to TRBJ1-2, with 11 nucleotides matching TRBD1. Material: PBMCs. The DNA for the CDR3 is TGTGCCAGTAGAGACTTAGGACAGGGGGCGGAATATGGCTACACCTTC. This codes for CASRDLGQGAEYGYTF.